The rows below give T cell receptor beta chains drawn from one sample of a study of blood T cell repertoires in COVID-19. Sequencing was performed with immunoSEQ multiplex PCR; in TCRdb, only in-frame clones are kept and a portion is missing. The sample carries 150,000 to 200,000 clones, 76% recorded once. Sequencing was performed on peripheral blood. These receptors originate from a woman aged 45-65 years with active or convalescent COVID-19. Both conserved end residues are part of each CDR3. A D gene is named only where the DNA matches it firmly. Size values are once, few and many counts, or a class for expanded clones, and some rows have none.

clone_size	v_call	j_call	d_call	cdr3_nt	cdr3_aa
NA	TRBV19	TRBJ1-3	TRBD1	TGTGCCAGTAGTCGCCAGGGACAGATTGGAAACACCATATATTTT	CASSRQGQIGNTIYF
NA	TRBV6-6	TRBJ2-2	TRBD2	TGTGCCAGCAGTTACGGGGGGGAGGTTCCCGAGGAGCTGTTTTTT	CASSYGGEVPEELFF
NA	TRBV6-6	TRBJ2-1	TRBD1	TGTGCCAGCAGCAAGGACAGGGGGAACGACAATGAGCAGTTCTTC	CASSKDRGNDNEQFF
NA	TRBV7-6	TRBJ1-1	NA	TGTGCCAGCAGCTCCAGGGTGGTGAACACTGAAGCTTTCTTT	CASSSRVVNTEAFF
NA	TRBV5-1	TRBJ2-3	NA	TGCGCCAGCAGTCAACAGGTCAGCACAGATACGCAGTATTTT	CASSQQVSTDTQYF
NA	TRBV7-9	TRBJ1-2	TRBD1	TGTGCCAGCAGCGTGCGACAGGGGAACTATGGCTACACCTTC	CASSVRQGNYGYTF
NA	TRBV29-1	TRBJ2-3	NA	TGCAGCGTTGAAGACCCGCGGAAAGGGGGGGGCCGCACAGATACGCAGTATTTT	CSVEDPRKGGGRTDTQYF
NA	TRBV3-1/TRBV3-2	TRBJ1-2	NA	TGTGCCAGCAGTCCACTACAGGGAAACTATGGCTACACCTTC	CASSPLQGNYGYTF
NA	TRBV5-1	TRBJ1-3	TRBD1	TGCGCCAGCAGCTTAAACCCGGGACAGGGCGGAAACACCATATATTTT	CASSLNPGQGGNTIYF
once	TRBV10-3	TRBJ2-2	NA	TGTGCCATCAGCCAGGGTACCGGGGAGCTGTTTTTT	CAISQGTGELFF
NA	TRBV30	TRBJ2-2	NA	TGTGCCTGGGTGAAGGGGGATACCTCCGGGGAGCTGTTTTTT	CAWVKGDTSGELFF
NA	TRBV19	TRBJ2-1	TRBD1	TGTGCCAGTAGCCAACAGGGGAGAAGCAATGAGCAGTTCTTC	CASSQQGRSNEQFF
NA	TRBV29-1	TRBJ1-1	TRBD1	TGCAGCGTTGAAGGACAGGGGGCCGGGGCTTTCTTT	CSVEGQGAGAFF
NA	TRBV12-3/TRBV12-4	TRBJ1-2	NA	TGTGCCAGCAGTTTCAGGGATGGCTACACCTTC	CASSFRDGYTF
NA	TRBV19	TRBJ2-1	TRBD2	TGTGCCAGTAGTAGCGGGCTAGCGGGAGCGGGCCCCCCGTTCTTC	CASSSGLAGAGPPFF
NA	TRBV7-3	TRBJ1-1	NA	TGTGCCAGCAGCTTAACAGGGGTTCGTAACACTGAAGCTTTCTTT	CASSLTGVRNTEAFF
NA	TRBV6-5	TRBJ2-1	TRBD1	TGTGCCAGCAGTTACTACGGACAGGGGGCGTTGAGTGAGCAGTTCTTC	CASSYYGQGALSEQFF
NA	TRBV19	TRBJ1-2	TRBD1	TGTGCCAGTACCGATACAGGGGCCTATGGCTACACCTTC	CASTDTGAYGYTF
NA	TRBV6-5	TRBJ1-2	NA	TGTGCCAGCAGTTACGAGGGCGCGGATGGCTACACCTTC	CASSYEGADGYTF
NA	TRBV30	TRBJ1-6	TRBD1	TGTGCCTGGAGTGGGGGAAGACAGGGACCCCTCCACTTT	CAWSGGRQGPLHF
NA	TRBV29-1	TRBJ2-2	TRBD2	TGCAGCGTTGCCACTAGCGGGGGAGGTACCGGGGAGCTGTTTTTT	CSVATSGGGTGELFF
NA	TRBV7-6	TRBJ1-5	NA	TGTGCCAGCAGCCCACCCAGGGGAAGCAATCAGCCCCAGCATTTT	CASSPPRGSNQPQHF
NA	TRBV7-9	TRBJ2-7	TRBD2	TGTGCCAGCAGCGCTGGACTAGCGGACTCGAGGCAGTACTTC	CASSAGLADSRQYF
NA	TRBV29-1	TRBJ1-4	NA	TGCAGCGTTGGCGGGGGCACAACTAATGAAAAACTGTTTTTT	CSVGGGTTNEKLFF
NA	TRBV6-5	TRBJ2-7	NA	TGTGCCAGCAGTTACGCGGGCCCCTACGAGCAGTACTTC	CASSYAGPYEQYF
few	TRBV2	TRBJ2-1	NA	TGTGCCAGCGAGATTAGAGGTAATGAGCAGTTCTTC	CASEIRGNEQFF
NA	TRBV5-1	TRBJ1-1	NA	TGCGCCAGCAGCTTGGCGGGGGACACTGAAGCTTTCTTT	CASSLAGDTEAFF
NA	TRBV10-2	TRBJ2-2	TRBD2	TGCGCCAGCCTACCGCCCGGGACTAGCGTCACCGGGGAGCTGTTTTTT	CASLPPGTSVTGELFF
NA	TRBV19	TRBJ1-2	NA	TGTGCCAGTAGTAACGGAGGACGGGACTATGGCTACACCTTC	CASSNGGRDYGYTF
NA	TRBV6-5	TRBJ2-7	NA	TGTGCCAGCAGCCCCGACTACCGAAGCTCCTACGAGCAGTACTTC	CASSPDYRSSYEQYF
few	TRBV2	TRBJ2-7	TRBD2	TGTGCCAGCAGTGAATTTAGCGGGAGGGCCCAGTACGAGCAGTACTTC	CASSEFSGRAQYEQYF
NA	TRBV30	TRBJ2-1	NA	TGTGCCTGGAGATCGGACTACCACCTTCGGGAGCAGTTCTTC	CAWRSDYHLREQFF
NA	TRBV30	TRBJ2-5	TRBD1	TGTGCAGGCACAGGGGGCTCGGAGACCCAGTACTTC	CAGTGGSETQYF
NA	TRBV7-6	TRBJ2-3	TRBD1	TGTGCCAGCAGCTTAGGACAGGGAACTCCAGATACGCAGTATTTT	CASSLGQGTPDTQYF
NA	TRBV5-1	TRBJ2-2	TRBD2	TGCGCCAGCCGAACTAGCGACACTAACACCGGGGAGCTGTTTTTT	CASRTSDTNTGELFF
NA	TRBV5-6	TRBJ2-2	NA	TGTGCCAGCAGCTCAATGGACAGGAACACCGGGGAGCTGTTTTTT	CASSSMDRNTGELFF
NA	TRBV7-3	TRBJ2-2	TRBD2	TGTGCCAGCAGCTTAGCCCCGGGGGGGAACACCGGGGAGCTGTTTTTT	CASSLAPGGNTGELFF
NA	TRBV7-2	TRBJ2-3	TRBD1	TGTGCCAGCAGCGGGGACAGGAGCACAGATACGCAGTATTTT	CASSGDRSTDTQYF
NA	TRBV6-1	TRBJ2-3	NA	TGTGCCAGCAGTGAAGTGGCCCGCAGCACAGATACGCAGTATTTT	CASSEVARSTDTQYF
NA	TRBV18	TRBJ2-1	TRBD2	TGTGCCAGCTCACCAATGGCTAGCGGGAGAGGTGAGCAGTTCTTC	CASSPMASGRGEQFF
NA	TRBV7-2	TRBJ1-6	NA	TGTGCCAGCAGCCCCGGGACAAATTCACCCCTCCACTTT	CASSPGTNSPLHF
NA	TRBV11-2	TRBJ2-7	TRBD2	TGTGCCAGCAGCCGCAATACGGGGGGGGCTTACGAGCAGTACTTC	CASSRNTGGAYEQYF
NA	TRBV6-1	TRBJ1-2	TRBD1	TGTGCCAGCAGTGAGCGGACAGGGAACTATGGCTACACCTTC	CASSERTGNYGYTF
NA	TRBV6-5	TRBJ1-6	TRBD1	TGTGCCAGCAGTCCCGGGACAGCAAATTCACCCCTCCACTTT	CASSPGTANSPLHF
once	TRBV27	TRBJ2-3	NA	TGTGCCAGCAGTCCGAACAGCCCACAGGGTACGCAGTATTTT	CASSPNSPQGTQYF
NA	TRBV4-2	TRBJ2-1	TRBD2	TGTGCCAGCAGCCAAGATGGGGGGAGCGGGGGGAACTCCTACAATGAGCAGTTCTTC	CASSQDGGSGGNSYNEQFF